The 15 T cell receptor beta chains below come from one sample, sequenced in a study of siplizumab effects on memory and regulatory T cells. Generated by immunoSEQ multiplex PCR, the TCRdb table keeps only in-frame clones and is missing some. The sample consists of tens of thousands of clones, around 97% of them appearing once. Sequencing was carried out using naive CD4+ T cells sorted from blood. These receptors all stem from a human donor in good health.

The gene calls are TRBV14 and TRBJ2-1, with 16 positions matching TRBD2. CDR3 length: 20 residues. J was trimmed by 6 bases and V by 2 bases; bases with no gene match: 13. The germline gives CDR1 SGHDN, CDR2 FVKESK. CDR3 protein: CASSQSQGLAGGRFSNEQFF. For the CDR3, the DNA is TGTGCCAGCAGCCAATCCCAGGGACTAGCGGGGGGGCGGTTCTCCAATGAGCAGTTCTTC.

CDR3: CASSLVPAGLVSGELFF. For the CDR3, the DNA is TGTGCCAGCAGCTTAGTGCCGGCGGGATTAGTTTCCGGGGAGCTGTTTTTT. The gene calls are TRBV7-2 and TRBJ2-2; TRBD2 is a possible D gene (6 bases). CDR3 length equals 17 residues. Germline loops: CDR1 SGHTA, CDR2 FQGNSA. The germline V and J ends were trimmed by 1 base and 6 bases, with 18 bases remaining between them.

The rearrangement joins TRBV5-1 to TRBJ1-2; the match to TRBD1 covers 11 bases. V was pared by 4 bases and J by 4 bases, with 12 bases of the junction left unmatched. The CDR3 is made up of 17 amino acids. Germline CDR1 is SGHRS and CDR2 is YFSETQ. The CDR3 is CASSPGQGAASLYGYTF. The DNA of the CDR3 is TGCGCCAGCAGCCCTGGACAGGGGGCTGCCTCACTCTATGGCTACACCTTC.

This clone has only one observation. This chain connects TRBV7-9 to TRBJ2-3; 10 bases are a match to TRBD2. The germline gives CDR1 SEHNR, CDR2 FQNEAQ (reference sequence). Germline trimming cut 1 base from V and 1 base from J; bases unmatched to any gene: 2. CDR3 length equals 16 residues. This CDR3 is CASSLDLAGGTDTQYF. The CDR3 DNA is TGTGCCAGCAGCTTAGACCTAGCGGGGGGCACAGATACGCAGTATTTT.

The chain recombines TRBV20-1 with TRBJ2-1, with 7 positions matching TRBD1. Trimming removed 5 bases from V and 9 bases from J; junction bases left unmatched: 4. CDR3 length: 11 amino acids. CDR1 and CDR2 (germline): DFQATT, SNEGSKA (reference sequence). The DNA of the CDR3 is TGCAGTGCTGGGCCAGGGGGTGAGCAGTTCTTC. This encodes CSAGPGGEQFF.

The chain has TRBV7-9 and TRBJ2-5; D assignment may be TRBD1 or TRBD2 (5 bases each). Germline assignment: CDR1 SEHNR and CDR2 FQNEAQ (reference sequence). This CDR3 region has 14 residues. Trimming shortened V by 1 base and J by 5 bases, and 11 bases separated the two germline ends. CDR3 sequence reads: CASSLVEGSETQYF. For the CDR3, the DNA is TGTGCCAGCAGCTTAGTTGAGGGGTCGGAGACCCAGTACTTC.

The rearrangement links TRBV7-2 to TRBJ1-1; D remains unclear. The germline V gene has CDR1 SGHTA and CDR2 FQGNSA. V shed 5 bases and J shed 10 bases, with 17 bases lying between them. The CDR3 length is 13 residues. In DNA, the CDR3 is TGTGCCAGCAGCGCAGACTCCCTCCTGGGAGCTTTCTTT. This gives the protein CASSADSLLGAFF.

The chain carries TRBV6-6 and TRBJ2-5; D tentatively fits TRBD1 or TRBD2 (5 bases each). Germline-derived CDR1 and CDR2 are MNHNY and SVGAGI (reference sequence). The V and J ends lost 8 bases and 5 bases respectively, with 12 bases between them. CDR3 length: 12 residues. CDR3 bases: TGTGCCAGCTATCAGGGCGGGGAGACCCAGTACTTC. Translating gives CASYQGGETQYF.

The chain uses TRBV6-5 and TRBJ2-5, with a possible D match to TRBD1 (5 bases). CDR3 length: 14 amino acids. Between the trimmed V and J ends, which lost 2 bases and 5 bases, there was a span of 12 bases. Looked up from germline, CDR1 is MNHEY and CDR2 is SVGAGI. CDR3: CASSYGQGGETQYF. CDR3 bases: TGTGCCAGCAGTTACGGTCAGGGCGGCGAGACCCAGTACTTC.

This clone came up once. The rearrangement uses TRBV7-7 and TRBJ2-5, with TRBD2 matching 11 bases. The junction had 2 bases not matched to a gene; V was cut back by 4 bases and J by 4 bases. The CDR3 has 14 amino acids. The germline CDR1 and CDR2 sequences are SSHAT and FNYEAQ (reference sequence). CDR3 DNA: TGTGCCAGCAGCTCCACTAGCGGGGGAGAGACCCAGTACTTC. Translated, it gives CASSSTSGGETQYF.

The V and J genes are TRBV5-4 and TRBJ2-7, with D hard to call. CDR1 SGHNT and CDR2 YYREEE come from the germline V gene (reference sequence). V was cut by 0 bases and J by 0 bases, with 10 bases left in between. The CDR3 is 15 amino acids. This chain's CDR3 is CASSLAQVGSYEQYF. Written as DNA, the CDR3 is TGTGCCAGCAGCTTGGCCCAGGTGGGCTCCTACGAGCAGTACTTC.

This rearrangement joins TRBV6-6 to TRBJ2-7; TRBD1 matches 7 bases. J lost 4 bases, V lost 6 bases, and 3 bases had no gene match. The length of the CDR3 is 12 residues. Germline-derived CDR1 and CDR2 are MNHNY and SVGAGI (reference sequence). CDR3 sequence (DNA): TGTGCCAGCAGCCCACAGGGGTACGAGCAGTACTTC. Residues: CASSPQGYEQYF.

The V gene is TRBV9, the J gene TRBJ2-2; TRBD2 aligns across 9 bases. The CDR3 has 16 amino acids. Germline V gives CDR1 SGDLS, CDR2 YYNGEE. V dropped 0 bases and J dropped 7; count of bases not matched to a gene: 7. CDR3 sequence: CASSVASGIVIGELFF. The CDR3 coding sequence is TGTGCCAGCAGCGTAGCTAGCGGGATCGTCATCGGGGAGCTGTTTTTT.

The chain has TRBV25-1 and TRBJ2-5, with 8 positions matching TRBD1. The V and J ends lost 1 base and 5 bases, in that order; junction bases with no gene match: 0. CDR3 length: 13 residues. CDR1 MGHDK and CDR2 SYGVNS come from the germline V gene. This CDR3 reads CASSEWTGETQYF. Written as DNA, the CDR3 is TGTGCCAGCAGTGAATGGACAGGGGAGACCCAGTACTTC.

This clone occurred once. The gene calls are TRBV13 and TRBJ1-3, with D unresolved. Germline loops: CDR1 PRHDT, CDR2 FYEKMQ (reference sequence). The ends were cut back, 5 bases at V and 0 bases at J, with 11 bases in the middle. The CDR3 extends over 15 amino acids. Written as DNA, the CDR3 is TGTGCCAGCAGCGACCACATGGACTCTGGAAACACCATATATTTT. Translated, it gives CASSDHMDSGNTIYF.